Below are 30 T cell receptor beta chains sequenced from a single sample in a study of blood T cell repertoires in COVID-19. This table comes from immunoSEQ multiplex PCR, and its TCRdb copy is limited to in-frame clones, with some not included. The sample carries approximately 200,000 clones, approximately 90% recorded once. The specimen sequenced was peripheral blood. These receptors all stem from a man aged 25 to 45 with acute or convalescent COVID-19.

The chain carries TRBV7-3 and TRBJ2-7; possible D gene TRBD1, 6 bases. CDR1 and CDR2 from the germline V gene are SGHTA and FQGTGA. The germline V and J ends were trimmed by 1 base and 1 base, with 14 bases remaining between them. The CDR3 is made up of 16 amino acids. The chain's CDR3 is CASSLSGGMGSYEQYF. The CDR3 DNA sequence: TGTGCCAGCAGCTTAAGTGGGGGCATGGGGTCCTACGAGCAGTACTTC.

Worth noting for this clone: Other DNA sequences in the same sample also yield this CDR3. This chain joins TRBV6-5 and TRBJ2-3; the match to TRBD1 covers 11 bases. J was trimmed by 6 bases and V by 8 bases; bases with no gene match: 7. Germline-derived CDR1 and CDR2 are MNHEY and SVGAGI. The length of the CDR3 is 14 residues. The CDR3 region has the DNA TGTGCCAGCCACCGGGACAGGGGGACGGATACGCAGTATTTT. Amino acids: CASHRDRGTDTQYF.

The gene calls are TRBV7-2 and TRBJ2-3, with a possible D match to TRBD2 (5 bases). The CDR3 is 15 residues long. Trimming shortened V by 5 bases and J by 2 bases, and 14 bases separated the two germline ends. The germline V gene has CDR1 SGHTA and CDR2 FQGNSA. Written as DNA, the CDR3 is TGTGCCAGCAGCCAAGACTATTCGAACACAGATACGCAGTATTTT. Amino acids: CASSQDYSNTDTQYF.

This chain uses TRBV19 with TRBJ1-1; 7 bases match TRBD1. Germline V gene sequence: CDR1 LNHDA, CDR2 SQIVND (reference sequence). The V segment lost 5 bases and the J segment 3 bases; nucleotides outside the gene matches: 0. The CDR3 spans 12 residues. Written as DNA, the CDR3 is TGTGCCAGTAGTGACAGGGACACTGAAGCTTTCTTT. This codes for CASSDRDTEAFF.

A few counts support this clone. V usage is TRBV11-2 and J usage is TRBJ2-7; 10 bases are a match to TRBD1. Germline CDR1 SGHAT, CDR2 FQNNGV. With V trimmed by 2 bases and J by 2 bases, 3 bases remained unmatched. This CDR3 has 15 amino acids. The CDR3 here is CASSLRDRGTYEQYF. The CDR3 DNA reads TGTGCCAGCAGCTTACGGGACAGGGGCACCTACGAGCAGTACTTC.

The rearrangement joins TRBV7-9 to TRBJ1-2, with D uncertain. V lost 1 base and J lost 6, with 6 bases in between. CDR3 size: 12 residues. The germline gives CDR1 SEHNR, CDR2 FQNEAQ (reference sequence). CDR3 residues: CASSLGTDGYTF. The CDR3 DNA sequence: TGTGCCAGCAGCTTAGGGACTGATGGCTACACCTTC.

This sequence joins TRBV28 and TRBJ1-2; D is uncertain. The germline CDR1 and CDR2 sequences are MDHEN and SYDVKM. This CDR3 is 13 amino acids long. V lost 2 bases and J lost 1, with 5 bases in between. CDR3 bases: TGTGCCAGCAGTTTACAGGTTAACTATGGCTACACCTTC. Its translation is CASSLQVNYGYTF.

The V and J genes are TRBV15 and TRBJ1-2; possible D gene TRBD1, 5 bases. The length of the CDR3 is 15 residues. With 0 bases removed from V and 4 bases from J, the gap between germline ends came to 12 bases. Germline V lookup: CDR1 LNHNV, CDR2 YYDKDF (reference sequence). CDR3 in amino acids: CATSRDRDSVYGYTF. The CDR3 DNA reads as TGTGCCACCAGCAGAGATCGAGACAGCGTCTATGGCTACACCTTC.

The rearrangement joins TRBV7-3 to TRBJ2-5; 9 bases match TRBD1. The germline CDR1 and CDR2 sequences are SGHTA and FQGTGA. There are 15 residues in the CDR3. The V and J ends lost 2 bases and 5 bases, in that order; junction bases with no gene match: 6. The CDR3 loop is CASSLYGTGQETQYF. Here the CDR3 DNA reads TGTGCCAGCAGCTTATATGGGACAGGGCAGGAGACCCAGTACTTC.

Turning to this clone: A read error may produce the germline difference seen at one junction end. The chain has TRBV7-7 and TRBJ2-7, with D perhaps matching TRBD1 (6 bases). The germline V gene encodes CDR1 SSHAT and CDR2 FNYEAQ (reference sequence). This CDR3 contains 13 residues. The CDR3 is CASSFGQSYEQYF. The CDR3 nucleotides read TGTGCTAGCAGCTTCGGACAGTCCTACGAGCAGTACTTC.

This chain uses TRBV5-4 with TRBJ2-7, with a weak D call TRBD2 (5 bases). This CDR3 is built from 15 residues. V lost 3 bases and J lost 6, with 19 bases in between. CDR1 is SGHNT and CDR2 is YYREEE in the germline V gene (reference sequence). CDR3 protein: CASSSLATRGREQYF. The CDR3 DNA follows: TGTGCCAGCAGCTCCCTGGCCACTCGGGGTCGCGAGCAGTACTTC. The whole variable domain, remainder taken from reference TRBV5-4 and TRBJ2-7, is ETGVTQSPTHLIKTRGQQVTLRCSSQSGHNTVSWYQQALGQGPQFIFQYYREEENGRGNFPPRFSGLQFPNYSSELNVNALELDDSALYLCASSSLATRGREQYFGPGTRLTVT.

The J gene is TRBJ1-2, the V gene TRBV24-1; maybe TRBD1 (5 bases). With 7 bases removed from V and 5 bases from J, the gap between germline ends came to 13 bases. The CDR3 has 13 residues. Germline-derived CDR1 and CDR2 are KGHDR and SFDVKD. The CDR3 loop is CATSQGPQYGYTF. The CDR3 coding sequence is TGTGCCACCAGCCAGGGCCCTCAGTATGGCTACACCTTC.

The V call is TRBV5-6, the J call TRBJ1-5; 8 nucleotides match TRBD1. J lost 5 bases, V lost 1 base, and 11 bases had no gene match. The length of the CDR3 is 17 residues. The germline V gene encodes CDR1 SGHDT and CDR2 YYEEEE. CDR3: CASSLRVTGQVDQPQHF. The CDR3 coding sequence is TGTGCCAGCAGCTTGAGGGTTACGGGACAGGTAGATCAGCCCCAGCATTTT. The full variable domain, rest sourced from reference TRBV5-6 and TRBJ1-5, is DAGVTQSPTHLIKTRGQQVTLRCSPKSGHDTVSWYQQALGQGPQFIFQYYEEEERQRGNFPDRFSGHQFPNYSSELNVNALLLGDSALYLCASSLRVTGQVDQPQHFGDGTRLSIL.

The V call is TRBV15, the J call TRBJ2-5, with D perhaps TRBD1 (5 bases). This CDR3 is built from 13 residues. Between the trimmed V and J ends, which lost 11 bases and 2 bases, there was a span of 15 bases. Germline CDR1 and CDR2: LNHNV and YYDKDF (reference sequence). The CDR3 DNA sequence: TGTGCCGCATCCAGGGATTTACAAGAGACCCAGTACTTC. The encoded protein is CAASRDLQETQYF.

The chain uses TRBV12-5 and TRBJ2-4; 12 bases match TRBD2. The CDR3 consists of 18 residues. V lost 3 bases, J lost 1 base, and 7 bases stayed unmatched. Germline V gene lookup returns CDR1 LGHNT and CDR2 FRNRAP. Here the CDR3 DNA reads TGTGCTAGTGGTTTTGGACTAGCGGGAAGGGGGGCCAAAAACATTCAGTACTTC. Translating it yields CASGFGLAGRGAKNIQYF.

The rearrangement links TRBV5-1 to TRBJ1-4; D not certain. Trimming took off 4 bases at V and 7 bases at J, with 14 bases between the two ends. This CDR3 has 14 amino acids. Germline loops: CDR1 SGHRS, CDR2 YFSETQ. The CDR3 region is CASSIGSYIEKLFF. CDR3 DNA: TGCGCCAGCAGCATAGGGAGTTATATTGAAAAACTGTTTTTT.

This sequence joins TRBV10-1 and TRBJ1-2; D is possibly TRBD1 (5 bases). Germline values: CDR1 WNHNN, CDR2 SYGVQD (reference sequence). The CDR3 runs to 13 residues. Deletions cut 6 bases from V and 7 bases from J, with 15 bases between. DNA for the CDR3: TGCGCCAGCAGCCCTTCAGGGTTGGCTGGCTACACCTTC. Its translation is CASSPSGLAGYTF.

The rearrangement uses TRBV5-1 and TRBJ2-3; maybe TRBD2 (5 bases). V was pared by 7 bases and J by 0 bases, with 9 bases between. Germline V gene sequence: CDR1 SGHRS, CDR2 YFSETQ. This CDR3 comprises 13 residues. This CDR3 is CASGTRSTDTQYF. The CDR3, as DNA: TGCGCCAGCGGAACTAGAAGCACAGATACGCAGTATTTT.

This chain joins TRBV6-1 and TRBJ2-7; weak D call: TRBD2 (5 bases). CDR3 length: 14 amino acids. V was cut by 0 bases and J by 7 bases, with 13 bases left in between. Germline CDR1 reads MNHNS; CDR2 reads SASEGT. DNA for the CDR3: TGTGCCAGCAGTGAAGCCCGAGGGTTCTGGGAGCAGTACTTC. Translating gives CASSEARGFWEQYF.

The V gene is TRBV5-4, the J gene TRBJ2-7; D may be TRBD1 (6 bases). This CDR3 comprises 16 residues. Germline V CDR1 and CDR2: SGHNT, YYREEE (reference sequence). The V and J ends lost 4 bases and 0 bases respectively, with 17 bases between them. The CDR3 sequence is CASSNLPGASSYEQYF. The CDR3 nucleotides are TGTGCCAGCAGCAATCTTCCAGGGGCAAGCTCCTACGAGCAGTACTTC.

The chain joins TRBV5-6 to TRBJ1-1, with a possible D match to TRBD1 (5 bases). V was trimmed by 5 bases and J by 2 bases, leaving 10 bases between them. CDR1 and CDR2 from the germline V gene are SGHDT and YYEEEE. The CDR3 runs to 13 residues. The CDR3 DNA reads as TGTGCCAGCAGTCTGGGGCCCAACACTGAAGCTTTCTTT. Protein sequence: CASSLGPNTEAFF.

V is TRBV19 and J is TRBJ1-5; the D is unclear. Per the germline V gene, CDR1 is LNHDA and CDR2 is SQIVND (reference sequence). Trimming left V 5 bases short and J 4 bases short, with 9 bases between. The length of the CDR3 is 13 residues. The CDR3 sequence is CASSSVRNQPQHF. In nucleotides, the CDR3 is TGTGCCAGTAGTTCAGTGAGGAATCAGCCCCAGCATTTT.

The V gene is TRBV6-5, the J gene TRBJ2-1, with a weak D call TRBD1 (5 bases). V lost 0 bases and J 9 bases, leaving 12 bases between the germline ends. The germline V gene has CDR1 MNHEY and CDR2 SVGAGI. The CDR3 length is 14 residues. The DNA for the CDR3 is TGTGCCAGCAGTTACTCGAAAGGGGTTGGTGAGCAGTTCTTC. Its translation is CASSYSKGVGEQFF.

The chain carries TRBV7-9 and TRBJ2-7; TRBD1 matches at 9 bases. Germline CDR1 and CDR2: SEHNR and FQNEAQ (reference sequence). The CDR3 has 18 amino acids. J lost 1 base, V lost 6 bases, and 16 bases had no gene match. The CDR3 loop reads CASRLDPGTGLRSYEQYF. Here the CDR3 DNA reads TGTGCCAGCAGACTAGATCCCGGGACAGGGCTAAGATCCTACGAGCAGTACTTC. The whole variable domain, remainder taken from reference TRBV7-9 and TRBJ2-7, is DTGVSQNPRHKITKRGQNVTFRCDPISEHNRLYWYRQTLGQGPEFLTYFQNEAQLEKSRLLSDRFSAERPKGSFSTLEIQRTEQGDSAMYLCASRLDPGTGLRSYEQYFGPGTRLTVT.

Only one count was recorded for this clone. The V and J genes are TRBV28 and TRBJ2-5; 15 bases align to TRBD2. Unmatched junction bases numbered 7, after V lost 4 bases and J lost 4 bases. The CDR3 is 17 amino acids. Germline CDR1 is MDHEN and CDR2 is SYDVKM. This CDR3 reads CASSWTSGGAASETQYF. CDR3 DNA sequence: TGTGCCAGCAGTTGGACTAGCGGGGGGGCAGCTTCAGAGACCCAGTACTTC.

This chain links TRBV10-3 with TRBJ1-1, with TRBD1 matching 9 bases. V dropped 8 bases and J dropped 3; count of bases not matched to a gene: 22. The CDR3 is made up of 19 amino acids. Germline CDR1 is ENHRY and CDR2 is SYGVKD. In nucleotides, the CDR3 is TGTGCCATCGGGGGTCAACGGGACAGGGAATTTTTATTGCACACTGAAGCTTTCTTT. Translation gives CAIGGQRDREFLLHTEAFF.

J is TRBJ2-2 and V is TRBV7-3, with 14 bases lining up with TRBD2. Per germline, CDR1 SGHTA and CDR2 FQGTGA. After removal of 4 bases from V and 2 bases from J, the junction contained 12 bases not matched to a gene. The length of the CDR3 is 20 residues. The CDR3 is CASSSRRGTSGGTNTGELFF. As DNA, the CDR3 is TGTGCCAGCAGCTCCCGCCGGGGGACTAGCGGGGGCACCAACACCGGGGAGCTGTTTTTT.

The chain links TRBV2 to TRBJ1-2, with unresolved D. The germline V gene encodes CDR1 SNHLY and CDR2 FYNNEI. Between the trimmed V and J ends, which lost 4 bases and 8 bases, there was a span of 20 bases. CDR3 size: 15 residues. The CDR3 region has the DNA TGTGCCAGCAGTGTCACAGTACGGGCGCCGGGAGGCTACACCTTC. Translation gives CASSVTVRAPGGYTF. Supplemented by reference TRBV2 and TRBJ1-2, the full variable domain reads EPEVTQTPSHQVTQMGQEVILRCVPISNHLYFYWYRQILGQKVEFLVSFYNNEISEKSEIFDDQFSVERPDGSNFTLKIRSTKLEDSAMYFCASSVTVRAPGGYTFGSGTRLTVV.

The rearrangement links TRBV2 to TRBJ1-4, with a weak D call TRBD1 (5 bases). The CDR3 is 15 amino acids. V lost 4 bases and J 4 bases, leaving 13 bases between the germline ends. Germline V gene lookup returns CDR1 SNHLY and CDR2 FYNNEI. The CDR3 is CASSGGGSLNEKLFF. The CDR3 DNA sequence: TGTGCCAGCAGTGGGGGGGGATCCCTTAATGAAAAACTGTTTTTT.

This clone was detected only once. The CDR3 spells CASSLARGGELFF. DNA for the CDR3: TGCGCCAGCAGCTTGGCAAGGGGCGGGGAGCTGTTTTTT. V and J are TRBV5-1 and TRBJ2-2; the D gene is possibly TRBD1 (5 bases). This CDR3 has 13 amino acids. The germline V and J ends were trimmed by 0 bases and 7 bases, with 7 bases remaining between them. Per germline, CDR1 SGHRS and CDR2 YFSETQ. Together with reference TRBV5-1 and TRBJ2-2, the CDR3 gives the full variable domain: KAGVTQTPRYLIKTRGQQVTLSCSPISGHRSVSWYQQTPGQGLQFLFEYFSETQRNKGNFPGRFSGRQFSNSRSEMNVSTLELGDSALYLCASSLARGGELFFGEGSRLTVL.